A selection of T cell receptor beta chains follows, all from one sample in a study of PD-L1 blockade in urothelial cancer. Here immunoSEQ multiplex PCR was the method, and the copy in TCRdb shows in-frame clones only, minus some. The sample lists around 66,000 clones, about nine tenths occurring once. Sequences were derived from PBMCs, sampled around atezolizumab (anti-PD-L1) treatment. The source of these receptors is a man aged 60 to 69 with urothelial cancer. CDR3s leave out the opening cysteine and the closing phenylalanine or tryptophan.

V: TRBV19
CDR3: ASSITGGRIYGYT

V: TRBV7-8
CDR3: ASSLSASGAYTDTQY

V: TRBV6-6
CDR3: ASSYLGSSYNSPLH

V: TRBV7-9
CDR3: ASSKWPDLLAGELF

V: TRBV10-2
CDR3: ASSESTGGNQPQH

V: TRBV28
CDR3: ASSFLGGRRGTDTQY

V: TRBV7-9
CDR3: ASAASGIFSYNEQF

V: TRBV19
CDR3: ASRNRGGYNEQF

V: TRBV5-1
CDR3: ASSFGWLDNEQF

V: TRBV7-9
CDR3: ASSGFGTGNEKLF

V: TRBV27
CDR3: ASRSGQGLHNSPLH

V: TRBV10-3
CDR3: AIRDRGVYEQY

V: TRBV9
CDR3: ASSAWDSQNTEAF

V: TRBV27
CDR3: ASSSTAEQY

V: TRBV18
CDR3: ASSGGATNEKLF

V: TRBV7-3
CDR3: ASSLTRSGELF

V: TRBV19
CDR3: ASSTRDSGTQY

V: TRBV19
CDR3: ASSIEVAGAYEQY

V: TRBV28
CDR3: ASSPTRHEQF

V: TRBV28
CDR3: ATDGYRVTEAF

V: TRBV5-1
CDR3: ASSPGTGGSYEQY

V: TRBV6-6
CDR3: ASSYPPGRGGEKLF

V: TRBV6-6
CDR3: AIKTAGQGGQPQH

V: TRBV4-2
CDR3: ASSHLLAEGSETQY

V: TRBV20-1
CDR3: SATTVREQY

V: TRBV5-4
CDR3: ASTLGQYGSGANVLT

V: TRBV27
CDR3: ASSLTGATYNEQF

V: TRBV11-3
CDR3: ASSLVFSTQY

V: TRBV6-6
CDR3: ASSYPPPTDYGYT

V: TRBV7-6
CDR3: ASSLGQAPNGYT

V: TRBV10-3
CDR3: AISRGIAGELF

V: TRBV28
CDR3: ASRDRMNTEAF

V: TRBV7-9
CDR3: ASSYGGLGYEQY

V: TRBV5-5
CDR3: ASSWGFRLAGATNTGELF

V: TRBV19
CDR3: ASSITGGNEKLF

V: TRBV11-3
CDR3: ASSPPAGGPGEQF

V: TRBV5-1
CDR3: ASSPPIATSTDTQY